The 18 T cell receptor beta chains below all came from one sample that was sequenced in a study of T cells in Graves' hyperthyroidism and ophthalmopathy. Amplification of TCR beta CDR3 regions was performed using RNA transcripts as template. HTBI primers were used for first-round RT-PCR of the TCR CDR3. TCRdb re-derived calls from the multiplex PCR reads in MiXCR, one entry per CDR3 protein. The table shows approximately 710,000 distinct CDR3 sequences, with roughly 17% occurring only once. Sequenced input: blood. Receptors were obtained from a man aged 50 or older with Graves' hyperthyroidism.

The rearrangement uses TRBV7-2 and TRBJ1-2, with a possible D match to TRBD1 (6 bases). The CDR3 extends over 14 amino acids. Germline assignment: CDR1 SGHTA and CDR2 FQGNSA. V dropped 3 bases and J dropped 6 bases, with 14 bases sitting between them. The DNA for the CDR3 is TGTGCCAGCAGCTTTGGAGAGACAGGAGATGGCTACACCTTC. This codes for CASSFGETGDGYTF.

This clonotype has ten or more counts. A read error may explain this, as a much larger clone is one base away. The rearrangement links TRBV28 to TRBJ2-7; a possible D gene is TRBD1 (5 bases). Germline V lookup: CDR1 MDHEN, CDR2 SYDVKM. V lost 7 bases and J 2 bases, leaving 9 bases between the germline ends. There are 12 residues in the CDR3. CDR3 loop: CASNLGPYEQYF. CDR3 nucleotide sequence: TGTGCCAGCAATTTGGGGCCCTACGAGCAGTACTTC. Looking up the rest from reference TRBV28 and TRBJ2-7 gives the full variable domain: DVKVTQSSRYLVKRTGEKVFLECVQDMDHENMFWYRQDPGLGLRLIYFSYDVKMKEKGDIPEGYSVSREKKERFSLILESASTNQTSMYLCASNLGPYEQYFGPGTRLTVT.

This clonotype was recorded at least ten times. V usage is TRBV28 and J usage is TRBJ2-1; 11 bases are a match to TRBD2. The V gene's germline CDR1 is MDHEN and CDR2 SYDVKM. The junction had 7 bases not matched to a gene; V was cut back by 10 bases and J by 5 bases. There are 14 residues in the CDR3. CDR3 sequence: CATRGTSGNNEQFF. In DNA form, the CDR3 reads TGTGCCACCCGCGGGACTAGCGGAAACAATGAGCAGTTCTTC.

This clonotype was detected only a few times. This chain joins TRBV6-1 and TRBJ2-1; 7 positions match TRBD2. The CDR3 has 15 amino acids. Trimming cost V 7 bases and J 10 bases; bases outside gene matches: 16. Germline V CDR1 and CDR2: MNHNS, SASEGT. This chain's CDR3 is CASISGGAGSREQFF. The CDR3 DNA follows: TGTGCCAGCATCTCCGGGGGAGCGGGATCAAGGGAGCAGTTCTTC.

Points on this clonotype: This may be a read error, as it is one base from a much larger clone. The chain links TRBV11-2 to TRBJ2-3; D is unclear. V was clipped by 5 bases and J by 7 bases, with 16 bases between them. This CDR3 contains 14 residues. Per germline, CDR1 SGHAT and CDR2 FQNNGV. CDR3 sequence reads: CASSIRPNFNTQYF. The CDR3 DNA reads TGTGCCAGCAGCATCAGACCTAATTTTAATACGCAGTATTTT.

This clonotype has only a few counts. A much larger clonotype is one base distant, so this may be a read error. The J gene is TRBJ2-3, the V gene TRBV28, with 9 bases fitting TRBD2. The germline V gene has CDR1 MDHEN and CDR2 SYDVKM. The CDR3 contains 15 residues. This CDR3 is CASVPTSGVTDAQYF. CDR3 DNA sequence: TGTGCCAGCGTACCGACTAGCGGTGTCACAGATGCGCAGTATTTT.

This clonotype appeared many times. The chain has TRBV27 and TRBJ1-4, with a possible D match to TRBD1 (6 bases). Trimming stripped 5 bases from V and 11 bases from J, with 15 bases between. CDR1 and CDR2 (germline): MNHEY, SMNVEV (reference sequence). CDR3 length: 13 residues. CDR3 coding DNA: TGTGCCAGCAGTGGAATCGAGGGGGGCAAACTGTTTTTT. This encodes CASSGIEGGKLFF.

Comment on this clonotype: A read error is possible here, since a much larger clone lies one base away. The chain joins TRBV7-9 to TRBJ2-5; the match to TRBD1 covers 9 bases. The CDR3 length is 15 residues. Germline assignment: CDR1 SEHNR and CDR2 FQNEAQ (reference sequence). CDR3 sequence (DNA): TGTGCCGGCAGCTTAGGACAGGGGATGGGGGAGACCCAGTACTTC. This translates into CAGSLGQGMGETQYF.

This clonotype was counted ten times or more. The rearrangement joins TRBV7-2 to TRBJ1-4; D unclear. Trimming stripped 6 bases from V and 6 bases from J, with 11 bases between. Germline V gene sequence: CDR1 SGHTA, CDR2 FQGNSA. This CDR3 comprises 13 residues. This CDR3 is CASSGRRHEKLFF. CDR3 nucleotides: TGTGCCAGCAGTGGCAGGCGGCATGAAAAACTGTTTTTT. Full variable domain (outside the CDR3, taken from reference TRBV7-2 and TRBJ1-4): GAGVSQSPSNKVTEKGKDVELRCDPISGHTALYWYRQSLGQGLEFLIYFQGNSAPDKSGLPSDRFSAERTGGSVSTLTIQRTQQEDSAVYLCASSGRRHEKLFFGSGTQLSVL.

This clonotype was counted between two and nine times. The chain links TRBV11-2 to TRBJ1-1; D may be TRBD1 (5 bases). Per the germline V gene, CDR1 is SGHAT and CDR2 is FQNNGV. With 3 bases removed from V and 5 bases from J, the gap between germline ends came to 13 bases. This CDR3 region has 14 residues. CDR3 sequence reads: CASSLEGSWTEAFF. Written as DNA, the CDR3 is TGTGCCAGCAGCTTGGAGGGGTCATGGACTGAAGCTTTCTTT.

At least ten counts were recorded for this clonotype. The chain uses TRBV3-1 and TRBJ1-6; no reliable D call. Germline V CDR1 and CDR2: LGHDT, YNNKEL (reference sequence). The CDR3 runs 16 residues. Trimming stripped 0 bases from V and 7 bases from J, with 13 bases between. The CDR3 loop is CASSQENSGWNSPLHF. For the CDR3, the DNA is TGTGCCAGCAGCCAAGAAAATTCGGGGTGGAATTCACCCCTCCACTTT. Using reference TRBV3-1 and TRBJ1-6 for the parts outside the CDR3, the full variable domain is DTAVSQTPKYLVTQMGNDKSIKCEQNLGHDTMYWYKQDSKKFLKIMFSYNNKELIINETVPNRFSPKSPDKAHLNLHINSLELGDSAVYFCASSQENSGWNSPLHFGNGTRLTVT.

This clonotype was seen a handful of times. J is TRBJ1-5 and V is TRBV5-1, with 8 nucleotides matching TRBD1. V shed 0 bases and J 7 bases; nucleotides not matched to a gene: 9. CDR1 is SGHRS, CDR2 YFSETQ, per germline. CDR3 length: 16 residues. DNA of the CDR3: TGCGCCAGCAGCTTGGTGAGGACAGGGCTTGGCCAGCCCCAGCATTTT. Amino acids: CASSLVRTGLGQPQHF. The whole variable domain, filled in from reference TRBV5-1 and TRBJ1-5, reads KAGVTQTPRYLIKTRGQQVTLSCSPISGHRSVSWYQQTPGQGLQFLFEYFSETQRNKGNFPGRFSGRQFSNSRSEMNVSTLELGDSALYLCASSLVRTGLGQPQHFGDGTRLSIL.

The rearrangement joins TRBV5-1 to TRBJ2-3, with D possibly matching TRBD1 (5 bases). CDR3 length: 16 amino acids. Germline-derived CDR1 and CDR2 are SGHRS and YFSETQ. V lost 0 bases, J lost 0 bases, and 11 bases lay in between. As DNA, the CDR3 is TGCGCCAGCAGCTTGGGCTCAGGGATTAGCACAGATACGCAGTATTTT. It is translated as CASSLGSGISTDTQYF.

This clonotype has just a few counts. This chain links TRBV20-1 with TRBJ2-7; 7 nucleotides align to TRBD2. The CDR3 totals 14 residues. V dropped 6 bases and J dropped 2; count of bases not matched to a gene: 10. Germline CDR1 and CDR2: DFQATT and SNEGSKA (reference sequence). The CDR3 here is CSAPSLAAPYEQYF. In nucleotides, the CDR3 is TGCAGTGCCCCCTCCCTAGCGGCCCCCTACGAGCAGTACTTC.

This clonotype was seen at least ten times. The chain combines TRBV5-1 with TRBJ1-4; D gene uncertain. There are 14 residues in the CDR3. Germline lookup yields CDR1 SGHRS and CDR2 YFSETQ. V gave up 2 bases and J gave up 8 bases, with 13 bases separating them. The CDR3 protein is CASSFGHGLEKLFF. CDR3 DNA: TGCGCCAGCAGCTTCGGTCATGGGTTGGAAAAACTGTTTTTT. Full variable domain (rest looked up from reference TRBV5-1 and TRBJ1-4): KAGVTQTPRYLIKTRGQQVTLSCSPISGHRSVSWYQQTPGQGLQFLFEYFSETQRNKGNFPGRFSGRQFSNSRSEMNVSTLELGDSALYLCASSFGHGLEKLFFGSGTQLSVL.

This clonotype showed up many times. The chain uses TRBV12-3 or TRBV12-4 and TRBJ2-1; 16 bases agree with TRBD2. The CDR3 is made up of 15 amino acids. V trimming: 5 bases; J trimming: 14 bases; junction bases outside the gene matches: 9. The CDR3 here is CASSPGTSGRVQKFF. CDR3 DNA sequence: TGTGCCAGCAGTCCTGGGACTAGCGGGAGGGTGCAGAAGTTCTTC.

This clonotype came up many times. This chain connects TRBV2 to TRBJ1-4; a weak D match, TRBD1 (6 bases). This CDR3 region has 13 residues. Trimming left V 8 bases short and J 8 bases short, with 15 bases between. Germline CDR1 reads SNHLY; CDR2 reads FYNNEI. In nucleotides, the CDR3 is TGTGCCAGCGAGGGGGTCCACTGGGAAAAACTGTTTTTT. It encodes CASEGVHWEKLFF.

This clonotype showed up just a few times. The chain joins TRBV20-1 to TRBJ2-2; the D is unclear. CDR3 size: 16 residues. Trimming shortened V by 0 bases and J by 5 bases, and 16 bases separated the two germline ends. In germline, CDR1 is DFQATT, CDR2 SNEGSKA (reference sequence). CDR3 sequence reads: CSARDGWGFTTGELFF. The CDR3 coding sequence is TGCAGTGCTAGAGATGGCTGGGGATTCACAACCGGGGAGCTGTTTTTT.